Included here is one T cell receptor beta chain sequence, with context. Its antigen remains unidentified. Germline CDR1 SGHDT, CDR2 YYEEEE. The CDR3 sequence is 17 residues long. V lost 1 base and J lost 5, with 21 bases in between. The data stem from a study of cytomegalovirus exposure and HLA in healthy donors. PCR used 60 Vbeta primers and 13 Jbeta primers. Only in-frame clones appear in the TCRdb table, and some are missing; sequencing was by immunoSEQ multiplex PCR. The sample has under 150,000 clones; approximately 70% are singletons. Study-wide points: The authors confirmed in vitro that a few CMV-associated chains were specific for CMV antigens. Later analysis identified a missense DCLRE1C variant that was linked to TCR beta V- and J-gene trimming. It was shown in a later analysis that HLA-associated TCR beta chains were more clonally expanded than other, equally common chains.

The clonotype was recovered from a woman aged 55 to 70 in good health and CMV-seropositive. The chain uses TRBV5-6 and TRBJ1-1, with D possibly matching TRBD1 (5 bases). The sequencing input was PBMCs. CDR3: CASSLYARVPLRTEAFF. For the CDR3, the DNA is TGTGCCAGCAGCTTGTACGCCAGGGTTCCGCTAAGGACTGAAGCTTTCTTT.